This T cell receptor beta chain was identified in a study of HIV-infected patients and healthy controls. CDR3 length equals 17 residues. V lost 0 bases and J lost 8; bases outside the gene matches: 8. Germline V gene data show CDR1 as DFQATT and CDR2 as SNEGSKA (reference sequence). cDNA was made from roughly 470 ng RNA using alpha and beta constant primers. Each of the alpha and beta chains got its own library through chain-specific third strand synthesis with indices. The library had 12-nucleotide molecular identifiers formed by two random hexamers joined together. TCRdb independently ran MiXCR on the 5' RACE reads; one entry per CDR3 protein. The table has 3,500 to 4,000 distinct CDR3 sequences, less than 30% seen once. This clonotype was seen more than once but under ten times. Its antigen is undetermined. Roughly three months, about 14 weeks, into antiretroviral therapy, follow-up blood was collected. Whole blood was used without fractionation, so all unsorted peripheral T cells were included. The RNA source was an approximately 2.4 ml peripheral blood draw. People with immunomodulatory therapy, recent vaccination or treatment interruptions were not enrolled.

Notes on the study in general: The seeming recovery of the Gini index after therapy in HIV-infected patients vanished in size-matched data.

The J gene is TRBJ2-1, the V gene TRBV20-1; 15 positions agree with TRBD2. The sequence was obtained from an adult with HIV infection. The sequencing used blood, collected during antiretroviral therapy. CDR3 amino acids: CSARDPRTSGGADEQFF. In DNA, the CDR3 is TGCAGTGCTAGAGACCCCCGGACTAGCGGGGGGGCAGATGAGCAGTTCTTC.